Shown below are 25 T cell receptor beta chains from a single sample sequenced in a study of blood T cell repertoires in COVID-19. The repertoire was sequenced with immunoSEQ multiplex PCR; TCRdb's copy has only in-frame clones and lacks some. In the table there are 150,000 or so clones, 70% to 90% of which are singletons. Sequenced material: peripheral blood. Receptor source: a man aged 55-75 years with active or convalescent COVID-19.

The J gene is TRBJ2-7, the V gene TRBV5-6; 8 nucleotides agree with TRBD2. Germline V gene data show CDR1 as SGHDT and CDR2 as YYEEEE. This CDR3 contains 15 residues. V trimming: 1 base; J trimming: 2 bases; junction bases outside the gene matches: 5. As DNA, the CDR3 is TGTGCCAGCAGCTTGTTGGGACTAGAAGCCTACGAGCAGTACTTC. It encodes CASSLLGLEAYEQYF.

This chain links TRBV2 with TRBJ2-7; possibly TRBD2 for D (6 bases). Trimming left V 8 bases short and J 0 bases short, with 11 bases between. CDR3 length: 13 amino acids. Germline assignment: CDR1 SNHLY and CDR2 FYNNEI. CDR3 region: CASGEEGSYEQYF. For the CDR3, the DNA is TGTGCCAGCGGGGAGGAGGGCTCCTACGAGCAGTACTTC.

The chain combines TRBV28 with TRBJ2-3; 7 bases are shared with TRBD2. From germline, CDR1 is MDHEN and CDR2 SYDVKM. The CDR3 runs 15 residues. J was trimmed by 3 bases and V by 7 bases; bases with no gene match: 10. CDR3 in DNA: TGTGCCAGCACCCCGCTAGCGGAGGAGACAGATACGCAGTATTTT. It specifies CASTPLAEETDTQYF. Filled out from reference TRBV28 and TRBJ2-3, the complete variable domain reads DVKVTQSSRYLVKRTGEKVFLECVQDMDHENMFWYRQDPGLGLRLIYFSYDVKMKEKGDIPEGYSVSREKKERFSLILESASTNQTSMYLCASTPLAEETDTQYFGPGTRLTVL.

A single count supports this clone. This rearrangement joins TRBV7-7 to TRBJ1-1; unclear D gene. Germline V gene sequence: CDR1 SSHAT, CDR2 FNYEAQ (reference sequence). Deletions cut 0 bases from V and 7 bases from J, with 9 bases between. The CDR3 is 13 residues long. The CDR3 nucleotides are TGTGCCAGCAGCTTAGCCGAGGGAAGTGAAGCTTTCTTT. It specifies CASSLAEGSEAFF.

This clone was seen once. The chain recombines TRBV19 with TRBJ2-7, with 7 bases matching TRBD2. CDR3 size: 15 residues. Germline-derived CDR1 and CDR2 are LNHDA and SQIVND (reference sequence). Trimming cost V 5 bases and J 2 bases; bases outside gene matches: 9. This CDR3 reads CASSGGDYGTYEQYF. For the CDR3, the DNA is TGTGCCAGTAGTGGGGGGGACTATGGGACCTACGAGCAGTACTTC.

This clone has more than one count but fewer than ten. This sequence joins TRBV6-1 and TRBJ2-1; TRBD2 agrees at 10 bases. Looked up from germline, CDR1 is MNHNS and CDR2 is SASEGT. The CDR3 runs 14 residues. Trimming cost V 3 bases and J 5 bases; bases outside gene matches: 1. CDR3 bases: TGTGCCAGCAGTGACGGACTAGCGGACAATGAGCAGTTCTTC. Encoded protein: CASSDGLADNEQFF.

The gene calls are TRBV18 and TRBJ1-3, with no clear D. This CDR3 is built from 16 residues. Trimming pared 5 bases from V and 4 bases from J, leaving 18 bases between. Germline CDR1 and CDR2: KGHSH and LQKENI. The CDR3 DNA reads TGTGCCAGCTCAGACGCCGGGATCCGCCCGGGAAACACCATATATTTT. Protein: CASSDAGIRPGNTIYF.

The chain recombines TRBV28 with TRBJ1-2; D not certain. Trimming stripped 10 bases from V and 8 bases from J, with 11 bases between. Germline CDR1 is MDHEN and CDR2 is SYDVKM. The CDR3 runs 10 residues. The CDR3 DNA sequence: TGTGCCACGCGGTATAAGGGCTACACCTTC. This translates into CATRYKGYTF.

Only a few counts were recorded for this clone. J is TRBJ2-1 and V is TRBV2; D might be TRBD2 (6 bases). The CDR3 is 16 amino acids. V was cut by 3 bases and J by 3 bases, with 15 bases left in between. Germline CDR1 and CDR2: SNHLY and FYNNEI. Written as DNA, the CDR3 is TGTGCCAGCAGTGAGCCTGGCGGACTATACTACAATGAGCAGTTCTTC. Protein product: CASSEPGGLYYNEQFF.

The chain has TRBV12-3 or TRBV12-4 and TRBJ1-1; D gene ambiguous. The length of the CDR3 is 13 residues. Deletions cut 3 bases from V and 1 base from J, with 6 bases between. The CDR3 spells CASSLRRNTEAFF. The CDR3, as DNA: TGTGCCAGCAGTTTGAGGAGGAACACTGAAGCTTTCTTT.

The V call is TRBV7-9, the J call TRBJ2-1; 7 bases fit TRBD1. The CDR3 has 11 residues. Germline lookup yields CDR1 SEHNR and CDR2 FQNEAQ (reference sequence). With 5 bases clipped from V and 10 bases from J, the junction kept 2 bases outside the gene matches. CDR3: CASSPDREQFF. The CDR3 DNA reads as TGTGCCAGCAGCCCGGACAGGGAGCAGTTCTTC. Full variable domain (rest looked up from reference TRBV7-9 and TRBJ2-1): DTGVSQNPRHKITKRGQNVTFRCDPISEHNRLYWYRQTLGQGPEFLTYFQNEAQLEKSRLLSDRFSAERPKGSFSTLEIQRTEQGDSAMYLCASSPDREQFFGPGTRLTVL.

This chain joins TRBV9 and TRBJ2-2; D gene unclear. This CDR3 contains 12 residues. The V end lost 4 bases, the J end lost 1 base, and 2 bases lay between the germline ends. Germline assignment: CDR1 SGDLS and CDR2 YYNGEE. The CDR3 region has the DNA TGTGCCAGCAGCCAGAACACCGGGGAGCTGTTTTTT. Amino acid sequence: CASSQNTGELFF.

The gene calls are TRBV5-8 and TRBJ1-2; 10 positions match TRBD1. Germline V lookup: CDR1 SGHTS, CDR2 YDEGEE. V trimming: 1 base; J trimming: 1 base; junction bases outside the gene matches: 7. CDR3 length equals 17 residues. DNA for the CDR3: TGTGCCAGCAGCTTGTGGGGACAGGGGATAAGTAACTATGGCTACACCTTC. Translating it yields CASSLWGQGISNYGYTF.

V usage is TRBV10-3 and J usage is TRBJ2-5; 8 bases map to TRBD1. There are 15 residues in the CDR3. V was clipped by 0 bases and J by 4 bases; unmatched bases: 4. Germline CDR1 reads ENHRY; CDR2 reads SYGVKD. The CDR3 reads CAISESADRGETQYF. CDR3 in DNA: TGTGCCATCAGTGAGTCCGCCGACAGGGGAGAGACCCAGTACTTC.

This chain uses TRBV28 with TRBJ1-4, with no clear D. This CDR3 is built from 14 residues. The germline CDR1 and CDR2 sequences are MDHEN and SYDVKM. The V and J ends lost 6 bases and 3 bases respectively, with 11 bases between them. CDR3 loop: CASSQWASNEKLFF. As DNA, the CDR3 is TGTGCCAGCAGCCAGTGGGCCTCTAATGAAAAACTGTTTTTT.

The V gene is TRBV7-2, the J gene TRBJ2-3; TRBD2 agrees at 16 bases. Germline loops: CDR1 SGHTA, CDR2 FQGNSA. This CDR3 comprises 17 residues. Trimming took 5 bases from V and 8 from J; bases not matched to a gene: 10. The CDR3 region is CASSPDGTSGRAGTQYF. CDR3 coding DNA: TGTGCCAGCAGCCCCGACGGGACTAGCGGGAGGGCAGGTACGCAGTATTTT. Based on the CDR3 plus reference TRBV7-2 and TRBJ2-3, the full variable domain is GAGVSQSPSNKVTEKGKDVELRCDPISGHTALYWYRQSLGQGLEFLIYFQGNSAPDKSGLPSDRFSAERTGGSVSTLTIQRTQQEDSAVYLCASSPDGTSGRAGTQYFGPGTRLTVL.

DNA of the CDR3: TGTGCCAGCTTGACTTACAATGAGCAGTTCTTC. Residues: CASLTYNEQFF. This chain connects TRBV12-3 or TRBV12-4 to TRBJ2-1, with D unresolved. V lost 8 bases to trimming and J lost 4 bases, with 6 bases between them. This CDR3 region has 11 residues.

The J gene is TRBJ1-2, the V gene TRBV5-6; tentatively, D is TRBD1 (6 bases). This CDR3 has 13 amino acids. CDR1 is SGHDT, CDR2 YYEEEE, per germline. V gave up 3 bases and J gave up 7 bases, with 13 bases separating them. The CDR3 reads CASSSYRDGGYTF. CDR3 DNA: TGTGCCAGCAGCTCATACAGGGACGGTGGCTACACCTTC. Based on the CDR3 plus reference TRBV5-6 and TRBJ1-2, the full variable domain is DAGVTQSPTHLIKTRGQQVTLRCSPKSGHDTVSWYQQALGQGPQFIFQYYEEEERQRGNFPDRFSGHQFPNYSSELNVNALLLGDSALYLCASSSYRDGGYTFGSGTRLTVV.

A few counts support this clone. The chain couples TRBV7-2 to TRBJ2-5, with TRBD2 as a possible D gene (5 bases). Trimming cost V 5 bases and J 4 bases, with 8 bases left between them. The V gene's germline CDR1 is SGHTA and CDR2 FQGNSA. The length of the CDR3 is 12 residues. DNA of the CDR3: TGTGCCAGCAGCCGGACTGGAGAGACCCAGTACTTC. This encodes CASSRTGETQYF.

The gene calls are TRBV21-1 and TRBJ2-5; the table's D call of TRBD1 was not tested on the DNA. TRBV21-1 has pseudogene status. The CDR3 has 16 residues. The CDR3 loop reads CASSPSGDRVQETQYF. In DNA form, the CDR3 reads TGTGCCAGCAGCCCCTCAGGGGACAGGGTACAGGAGACCCAGTACTTC.

This chain uses TRBV2 with TRBJ2-1, with 9 positions matching TRBD2. Germline-derived CDR1 and CDR2 are SNHLY and FYNNEI. The CDR3 has 16 amino acids. The trim removed 6 bases at V and 0 bases at J, leaving 6 bases unmatched. In nucleotides, the CDR3 is TGTGCCAGCAGCGTACTAGCGGGCAGCTCCTACAATGAGCAGTTCTTC. It translates to CASSVLAGSSYNEQFF. Full variable domain (outside the CDR3, taken from reference TRBV2 and TRBJ2-1): EPEVTQTPSHQVTQMGQEVILRCVPISNHLYFYWYRQILGQKVEFLVSFYNNEISEKSEIFDDQFSVERPDGSNFTLKIRSTKLEDSAMYFCASSVLAGSSYNEQFFGPGTRLTVL.

V usage is TRBV7-9 and J usage is TRBJ2-3; 7 bases are shared with TRBD2. This CDR3 contains 17 residues. Germline trimming cut 4 bases from V and 0 bases from J; bases unmatched to any gene: 10. Germline CDR1 SEHNR, CDR2 FQNEAQ (reference sequence). The CDR3 loop reads CASSSDLASGSTDTQYF. CDR3 bases: TGTGCCAGCAGCTCCGACCTGGCTAGCGGTAGCACAGATACGCAGTATTTT.

The CDR3 nucleotides read TGTGCCAGCAGCCCTACGTGGGGCAGAAACCCCGGGGAGCTGTTTTTT. Encoded protein: CASSPTWGRNPGELFF. V is TRBV9 and J is TRBJ2-2; tentative D call: TRBD1 (5 bases). This CDR3 comprises 16 residues. The ends were cut back, 4 bases at V and 6 bases at J, with 19 bases in the middle. Germline CDR1 is SGDLS and CDR2 is YYNGEE. Together with reference TRBV9 and TRBJ2-2, the CDR3 gives the full variable domain: DSGVTQTPKHLITATGQRVTLRCSPRSGDLSVYWYQQSLDQGLQFLIQYYNGEERAKGNILERFSAQQFPDLHSELNLSSLELGDSALYFCASSPTWGRNPGELFFGEGSRLTVL.

The rearrangement joins TRBV9 to TRBJ2-1; D ambiguous. The CDR3 contains 13 residues. CDR1 SGDLS and CDR2 YYNGEE come from the germline V gene. V was pared by 3 bases and J by 7 bases, with 11 bases between. CDR3 sequence (DNA): TGTGCCAGCAGCGCTTACGAACTTAATGAGCAGTTCTTC. It is translated as CASSAYELNEQFF.

V usage is TRBV19 and J usage is TRBJ2-1; 12 bases align to TRBD2. Unmatched junction bases numbered 7, after V lost 1 base and J lost 9 bases. CDR1 is LNHDA, CDR2 SQIVND, per germline (reference sequence). The CDR3 length is 16 residues. The chain's CDR3 is CASSIVRGLAGPEQFF. The CDR3 nucleotides read TGTGCCAGTAGTATAGTTAGAGGACTAGCGGGACCTGAGCAGTTCTTC.